In its sample, the clone carrying this TCR beta chain was seen a few times. Its specificity is unknown. The V end was cut by 5 bases, the J end by 1 base, with 12 bases between. CDR1 is MNHNS, CDR2 SASEGT, per germline. This CDR3 has 14 amino acids. These data originate in a study of regulatory T cells in long-lasting Graves disease. Study-wide points: Only a small sample size was used, which may have cut accuracy. Whereas 966 public clonotypes were shared by new patients, persistent patients shared more, at some 2,900. Persistent Graves' patients possessed reduced TCR diversity relative to recently diagnosed ones.

Building of the TCR beta libraries involved iRepertoire HTBI primers and Arm-PCR of CDR3 regions. MiXCR, run by TCRdb on the multiplex PCR reads, gives a single entry per CDR3 protein. The sample contains fewer than 450,000 distinct CDR3 sequences, less than 25% of which appear only once. Time point denoted: persistent/refractory GD, antithyroid drugs over 5 years with positive TRAb. Scientists built the TCR library using RNA that was extracted from PBMCs. The chain carries TRBV6-1 and TRBJ2-7; weak D call: TRBD2 (6 bases). The sequencing used peripheral blood mononuclear cells (PBMCs), collected when the disease was refractory, from a patient treated with antithyroid drugs. The clonotype was recovered from a female donor with Graves disease. The CDR3 loop is CASSRTGDSYEQYF. As DNA, the CDR3 is TGTGCCAGCAGTCGGACGGGAGATTCCTACGAGCAGTACTTC.